This T cell receptor (beta chain) was found in a study of shared T cell receptors in the human thymus (dated by TCRdb to 2020 to 2022). For the study in its entirety: The study examined how the human thymus generates shared, self-reactive T-cell receptor alpha chains.

Library creation used the immunoSEQ multiplex PCR assay. Held by TCRdb, this immuneACCESS table contains in-frame sequences only and omits some clones. Under half of the omission traces to an unresolved V gene where checked; the cause of the rest is unknown. Here the sample has more than 550,000 clones; about 90% occur a single time. The top ten hold roughly 0.0089% of the sample. As for this clone: The antigen it recognizes is unknown. No qualities accompany the bases; no much larger clone lies one base away.

V gives up 3 bases and J gives up 0 bases, and the segment between their germline ends measures 13 bases. Based on the germline V gene, the CDR1 and CDR2 sequences are SGDLS and YYNGEE. The CDR3 goes from the cysteine to the phenylalanine over 17 residues. Of the read, only the CDR3 DNA is kept; its 51 bases are in frame from base 1. These records were also assigned to another study, of human thymus T cells. The second publication reports: The donors were immunologically healthy infants in Finland who had open corrective cardiac surgery for congenital heart defects. Thymus tissue was obtained as surgical resects removed during corrective cardiac surgery. V and J gene segment usage appeared biased in both thymic and peripheral blood repertoires. The related research reported highly overlapping thymic TCR repertoires among unrelated individuals. TCR alpha and beta repertoires from fewer than ten infant thymus samples and a few related peripheral blood samples were characterized in the study. Donor ages ranged from roughly 7 to 250 days, and the cohort comprised five or six male and two female infants. Thymocytes were freed from the tissue by mechanical means and kept at -70 degrees C as pellets of roughly 8.5-30 million cells. A QIAsymphony instrument was used to extract genomic DNA from the frozen cell pellets. Using the immunoSEQ multiplex PCR assay, the TCRB and TCRAD loci were amplified from a standardized quantity of quality-controlled genomic DNA. The V(D)J region was spanned by amplicons of a length sufficient to cover the CDR3 and to identify V and J genes. Through the commercial immunoSEQ service, the amplicons were sequenced on an Illumina platform. Primer bias and sequencing errors were corrected as previously described, and TCRAD and TCRB definitions were based on the IMGT database. Repertoires were analysed with immunoSEQ Analyzer 3.0 and VDJTools, covering basic statistics, V/J segment usage, diversity estimates, rarefaction and pairwise overlap. Chao1, ChaoE, Efron-Thisted, Shannon and inverse Simpson indices were used to estimate diversity, which was also estimated on datasets down-sampled to the smallest sample. Repertoire overlap was determined by strict matching of CDR3 nucleotide sequence, V gene and J gene, and Jaccard-based multidimensional scaling clustering was applied. On average, thymus samples yielded around 850,000 unique TCRB clonotypes, whereas blood samples yielded approximately 84,000.

The chain is assembled from TRBV9 and TRBJ1-6; the D gene cannot be resolved reliably. The sample consisted of thymocytes. This clonotype originated in a boy younger than two with a congenital heart defect. Donor details come from another sample of the same person, matched by shared clones. The CDR3 here reads CASSASSNSSYNSPLHF. The nucleotide sequence reads TGTGCCAGCAGCGCCTCTTCTAACAGCTCCTATAATTCACCCCTCCACTTT.